This paragraph covers one TCR beta chain sequence. The antigen is unknown. TCRdb keeps only in-frame clones here, not all; method: immunoSEQ multiplex PCR. The sample shows fewer than 100,000 clones, approximately 94% of them seen only once. V was trimmed by 1 base and J by 3 bases, leaving 9 bases between them. Germline loops: CDR1 MGHRA, CDR2 YSYEKL. The length of the CDR3 is 15 residues. These data are taken from a study of T cell responses to AZD1222 COVID-19 vaccine. Study overall: Second-dose intervals near 4 or 12 weeks were combined.

Findings and limits, study-wide: Vaccine-related CD4 TCRs covered spike, predominating at 160-218 and 743-854.

The J gene is TRBJ2-2, the V gene TRBV4-1; D ambiguous. This TCR derives from an adult in good health. Sequencing was performed on peripheral blood, taken on day 0 of AZD1222 vaccination. The CDR3 sequence is CASSQVRADTGELFF. Here the CDR3 DNA reads TGCGCCAGCAGCCAAGTTCGGGCAGACACCGGGGAGCTGTTTTTT.